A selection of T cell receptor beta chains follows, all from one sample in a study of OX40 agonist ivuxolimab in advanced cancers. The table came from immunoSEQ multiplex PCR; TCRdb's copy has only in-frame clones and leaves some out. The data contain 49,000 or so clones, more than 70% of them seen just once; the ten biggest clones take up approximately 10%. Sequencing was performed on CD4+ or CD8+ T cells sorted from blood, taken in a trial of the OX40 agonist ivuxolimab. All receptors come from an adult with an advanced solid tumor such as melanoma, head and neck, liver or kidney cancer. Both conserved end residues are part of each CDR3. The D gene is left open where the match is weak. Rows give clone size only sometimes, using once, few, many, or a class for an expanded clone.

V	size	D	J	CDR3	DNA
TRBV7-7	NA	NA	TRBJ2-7	CASSEPGVAEQYF	TGTGCCAGCAGCGAACCTGGCGTAGCCGAGCAGTACTTC
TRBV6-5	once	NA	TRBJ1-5	CASRYDSHNQPQHF	TGTGCCAGCAGATACGACAGTCACAATCAGCCCCAGCATTTT
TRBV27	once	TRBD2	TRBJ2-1	CASSYTSGGNNEQFF	TGTGCCAGCAGTTATACTAGCGGGGGGAACAATGAGCAGTTCTTC
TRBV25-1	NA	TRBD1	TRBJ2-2	CASGNIGTGGTGELFF	TGTGCCAGCGGAAACATCGGGACAGGGGGAACCGGGGAGCTGTTTTTT
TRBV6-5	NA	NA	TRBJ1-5	CASSPGTENQPQHF	TGTGCCAGCAGTCCCGGGACGGAAAATCAGCCCCAGCATTTT
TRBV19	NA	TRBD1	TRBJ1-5	CASRTDRASNQPQHF	TGTGCCAGTAGGACCGACAGGGCATCGAATCAGCCCCAGCATTTT
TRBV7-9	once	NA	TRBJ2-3	CASSLPWRSNPDTQYF	TGTGCCAGCTCCCTTCCGTGGAGATCGAACCCTGATACGCAGTATTTT
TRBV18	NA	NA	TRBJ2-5	CASSPPGETQYF	TGTGCCAGCTCACCACCGGGGGAGACCCAGTACTTC
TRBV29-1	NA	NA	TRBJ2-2	CSGHFGGELFF	TGCAGCGGGCATTTCGGCGGGGAGCTGTTTTTT
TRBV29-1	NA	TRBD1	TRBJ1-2	CSVGQDDNGYTF	TGCAGCGTCGGACAGGATGACAATGGCTACACCTTC
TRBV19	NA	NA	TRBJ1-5	CASSIGERYSNQPQHF	TGTGCCAGTAGTATAGGGGAGCGATATAGCAATCAGCCCCAGCATTTT
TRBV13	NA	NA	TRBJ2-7	CASSPGPGKSYEQYF	TGTGCCAGCAGCCCCGGGCCGGGAAAATCCTACGAGCAGTACTTC
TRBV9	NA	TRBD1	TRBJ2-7	CASTHQGVSEQYF	TGTGCCAGCACTCACCAGGGGGTTAGCGAGCAGTACTTC
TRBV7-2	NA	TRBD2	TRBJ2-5	CASSLYMGGIQETQYF	TGTGCCAGCAGCTTATATATGGGAGGGATTCAAGAGACCCAGTACTTC
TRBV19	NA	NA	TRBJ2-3	CASTPPLRGRTDTQYF	TGTGCCAGTACCCCACCCCTGCGGGGCCGCACAGATACGCAGTATTTT
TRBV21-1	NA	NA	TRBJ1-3	CASRSPQQMGNAGNTIYF	TGTGCCAGCAGGTCCCCCCAACAGATGGGGAATGCTGGAAACACCATATATTTT
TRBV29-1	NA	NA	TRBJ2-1	CSVDLSSFDYNEQFF	TGCAGCGTCGACCTATCATCCTTTGACTACAATGAGCAGTTCTTC
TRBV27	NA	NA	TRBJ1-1	CASSSIPVGTEAFF	TGTGCCAGCAGCTCAATCCCCGTGGGCACTGAAGCTTTCTTT
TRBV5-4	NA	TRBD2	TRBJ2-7	CASSSGLAGGYSYEQYF	TGTGCCAGCAGTTCTGGACTAGCGGGGGGGTACTCCTACGAGCAGTACTTC
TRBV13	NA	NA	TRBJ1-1	CASSLKGGGTEAFF	TGTGCCAGCAGCTTAAAGGGAGGCGGGACTGAAGCTTTCTTT